The clone carrying this TCR beta chain occurred a few times. The antigen is unknown. Together with a sample-barcoded 5' primer, a J-beta primer mix was included in a second PCR lasting roughly 7 to 11 cycles. TCRdb reanalysed the 5' RACE reads using MiXCR and keeps one entry per CDR3 protein. This sample carries more than 550,000 distinct CDR3 sequences, roughly 20% of them seen once, and the ten largest clones take approximately 20%. This sample stems from a study of blood T cells in healthy people across ages. Whole-study results and caveats: Whereas aged donors had fewer naive CD4+ cells, long-lived donors had more of them and higher diversity.

CDR3 length: 16 residues. Germline CDR1 and CDR2: SGHTA and FQGNSA. The receptor comes from a man aged 65-85 years in good health. Sequencing was done on a sample of blood. The rearrangement links TRBV7-2 to TRBJ2-5; D perhaps matches TRBD1 (6 bases). The J call may be faulty, since TRBJ2-7 better matches the DNA end. CDR3 sequence reads: CASSATRDTYSYEQYF. The DNA of the CDR3 is TGTGCCAGCAGCGCAACCCGGGACACCTACTCCTACGAGCAGTACTTC.